This TCR beta chain was sequenced in a study of human T cells and chemical hapten exposure. This clonotype was picked up a small number of times. TCRdb re-analysed the RACE reads in MiXCR, keeping a single row per CDR3 protein. This repertoire shows around 150,000 distinct CDR3 sequences, about 27% found once; its top ten account for around 2.3%. Time point reported: patch test 3, about 24 weeks after DPC sensitization. Sample treatment: therapeutic diphenylcyclopropenone sensitization with weekly scalp DPC. This CDR3 is 15 amino acids long. Germline CDR1 MGHDK, CDR2 SYGVNS. V was clipped by 1 base and J by 12 bases; unmatched bases: 11.

The source material was whole blood, sampled in connection with sensitization to the hapten diphenylcyclopropenone (DPC). V and J are TRBV25-1 and TRBJ2-1, with 8 bases fitting TRBD2. The TCR sequence derives from a woman younger than 30 with alopecia areata. Some clones in this sample may be carry-over from other donors' samples. CDR3 protein: CASSESAGGQVGQFF. CDR3 DNA sequence: TGTGCCAGCAGTGAATCCGCGGGGGGCCAAGTGGGGCAGTTCTTC.